This T cell receptor beta chain was sequenced during a study of cytomegalovirus exposure and HLA in healthy donors. On the study more broadly: The Caucasian-associated ancestry cluster contained 81% of the roughly 370 genotyped donors. Study findings and constraints: While the bulk of TCR sequences proved rare, some public TCRs turned up in many donors. There were several of the most significant clusters that appeared linked to common viral pathogens in a later analysis.

The study ran its PCR with 60 Vbeta and 13 Jbeta primers. Generated by immunoSEQ multiplex PCR, the TCRdb table keeps only in-frame clones and is missing some. Of 90,000 to 100,000 clones listed, approximately 77% were seen once; the top ten hold 4.5% to 5%. To note about this clone: Its cognate antigen is unknown.

Participants comprised healthy donors of bone marrow. CDR3 length: 17 amino acids. Germline CDR1 is WNHNN and CDR2 is SYGVQD (reference sequence). After removal of 3 bases from V and 4 bases from J, the junction contained 7 bases not matched to a gene. The chain uses TRBV10-1 and TRBJ2-2, with TRBD2 identical over 11 bases. Sequencing was carried out using PBMCs. The TCR comes from a woman in her forties in good health and CMV-seronegative. CDR3 nucleotide sequence: TGCGCCAGCAGTGAAACTAGCGGGGGCTTAGGCACCGGGGAGCTGTTTTTT. Protein product: CASSETSGGLGTGELFF.